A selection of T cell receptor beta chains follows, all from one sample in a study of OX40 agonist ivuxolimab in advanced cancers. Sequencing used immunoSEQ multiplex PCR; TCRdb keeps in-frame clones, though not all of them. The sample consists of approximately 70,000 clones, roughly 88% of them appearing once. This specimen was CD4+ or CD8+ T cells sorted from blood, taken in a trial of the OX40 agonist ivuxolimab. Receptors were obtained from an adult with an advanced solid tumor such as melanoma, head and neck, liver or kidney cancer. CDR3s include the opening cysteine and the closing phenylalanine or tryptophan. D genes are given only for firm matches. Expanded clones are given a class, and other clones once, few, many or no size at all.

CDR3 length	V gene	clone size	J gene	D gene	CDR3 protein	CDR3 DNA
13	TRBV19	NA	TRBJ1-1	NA	CASSITEGVGAFF	TGTGCCAGTAGTATAACGGAGGGAGTCGGAGCTTTCTTT
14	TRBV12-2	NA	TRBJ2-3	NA	CASRPDRGADTQYF	TGTGCAAGTCGTCCGGACAGGGGTGCAGATACGCAGTATTTT
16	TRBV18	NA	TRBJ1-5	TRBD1	CASSQSGTGSNQPQHF	TGTGCCAGCTCACAATCCGGGACAGGGAGCAATCAGCCCCAGCATTTT
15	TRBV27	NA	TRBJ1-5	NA	CASSLSNTVNQPQHF	TGTGCCAGCAGTTTATCGAACACAGTGAATCAGCCCCAGCATTTT
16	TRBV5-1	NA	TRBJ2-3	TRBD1	CASRYNTGTDTDTQYF	TGCGCCAGCAGATATAATACCGGGACAGACACAGATACGCAGTATTTT
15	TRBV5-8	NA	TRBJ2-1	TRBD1	CASTGQGYSYNEQFF	TGTGCCAGCACCGGACAGGGCTACTCCTACAATGAGCAGTTCTTC
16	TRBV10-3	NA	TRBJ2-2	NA	CAISEANGGYTGELFF	TGTGCCATCAGTGAGGCTAACGGGGGTTACACCGGGGAGCTGTTTTTT
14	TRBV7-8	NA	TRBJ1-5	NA	CASSLNRFNQPQHF	TGTGCCAGCAGCTTAAACAGGTTCAATCAGCCCCAGCATTTT
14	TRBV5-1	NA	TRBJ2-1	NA	CASSTTDSINEQFF	TGCGCCAGCAGCACAACGGACAGTATCAATGAGCAGTTCTTC
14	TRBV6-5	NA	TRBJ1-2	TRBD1	CASRTGGSNYGYTF	TGTGCCAGCAGAACAGGGGGCTCTAACTATGGCTACACCTTC
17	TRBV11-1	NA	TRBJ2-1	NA	CASSLEGAGRSYNEQFF	TGTGCCAGCAGCTTAGAAGGTGCCGGCCGCTCCTACAATGAGCAGTTCTTC
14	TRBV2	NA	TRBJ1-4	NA	CASSEQGLGEKLFF	TGTGCCAGCAGTGAACAGGGGTTAGGAGAAAAACTGTTTTTT
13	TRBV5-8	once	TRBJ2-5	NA	CASSFGAQETQYF	TGTGCCAGCAGCTTCGGGGCCCAAGAGACCCAGTACTTC
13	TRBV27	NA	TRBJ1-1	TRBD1	CASSFRGTTEAFF	TGTGCCAGCAGTTTCAGGGGGACCACTGAAGCTTTCTTT
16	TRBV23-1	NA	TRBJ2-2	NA	CASSPPTGLNTGELFF	TGCGCCAGCAGTCCCCCTACGGGACTGAACACCGGGGAGCTGTTTTTT
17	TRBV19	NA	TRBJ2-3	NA	CASSTPRASSPGDTQYF	TGTGCCAGTAGTACGCCCCGGGCTAGCTCTCCCGGAGATACGCAGTATTTT
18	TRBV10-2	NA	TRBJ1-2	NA	CASSDWGLGGRANYGYTF	TGCGCCAGCAGTGACTGGGGTTTGGGGGGCAGAGCTAACTATGGCTACACCTTC
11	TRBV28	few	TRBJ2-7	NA	CASSLRYEQYF	TGTGCCAGCAGTTTACGGTACGAGCAGTACTTC
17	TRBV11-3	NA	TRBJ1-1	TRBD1	CASSLRGGQGKMAEAFF	TGTGCCAGCAGCTTGAGAGGGGGACAGGGGAAAATGGCTGAAGCTTTCTTT
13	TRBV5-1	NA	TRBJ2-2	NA	CASSPENTGELFF	TGCGCCAGCAGCCCCGAGAACACCGGGGAGCTGTTTTTT
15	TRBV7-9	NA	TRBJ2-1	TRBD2	CASSLVAGGWNEQFF	TGTGCCAGCAGCTTAGTGGCGGGAGGGTGGAATGAGCAGTTCTTC
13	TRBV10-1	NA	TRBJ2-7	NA	CASSDPGGYEQYF	TGCGCCAGCAGTGACCCTGGGGGCTACGAGCAGTACTTC
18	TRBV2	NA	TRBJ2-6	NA	CASSVDLGRYSGANVLTF	TGTGCCAGCAGTGTAGATTTGGGGCGATACTCTGGGGCCAACGTCCTGACTTTC
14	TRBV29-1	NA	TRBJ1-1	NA	CSARLGPMNTEAFF	TGCAGCGCTCGATTAGGTCCCATGAACACTGAAGCTTTCTTT
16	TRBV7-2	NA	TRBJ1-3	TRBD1	CASSLAGTDALNTIYF	TGTGCCAGCAGCTTAGCTGGGACAGATGCTTTAAACACCATATATTTT
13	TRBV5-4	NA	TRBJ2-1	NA	CASSSTLYNEQFF	TGTGCCAGCAGTTCTACTCTATACAATGAGCAGTTCTTC
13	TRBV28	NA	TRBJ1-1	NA	CATSVGGYTEAFF	TGTGCCACCTCCGTGGGAGGGTATACTGAAGCTTTCTTT
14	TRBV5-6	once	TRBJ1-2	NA	CASSLGEGQGGYTF	TGTGCCAGCAGCCTGGGAGAAGGGCAGGGTGGCTACACCTTC
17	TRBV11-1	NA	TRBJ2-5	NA	CASSPRSYVARQETQYF	TGTGCCAGCAGCCCACGGTCTTATGTAGCCCGCCAAGAGACCCAGTACTTC
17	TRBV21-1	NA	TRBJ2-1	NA	CASSKGTSGRDYNEQFF	TGTGCCAGCAGCAAGGGGACTAGCGGGAGGGACTACAATGAGCAGTTCTTC
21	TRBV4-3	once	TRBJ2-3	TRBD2	CASSSRSAGLAARWPRDTQYF	TGCGCCAGCAGTTCAAGGTCTGCGGGACTAGCGGCCCGCTGGCCTAGGGATACGCAGTATTTT
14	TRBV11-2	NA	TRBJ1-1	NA	CASSLGTVNTEAFF	TGTGCCAGCAGCTTAGGGACAGTGAACACTGAAGCTTTCTTT
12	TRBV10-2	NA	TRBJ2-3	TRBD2	CASRLAADTQYF	TGCGCCAGCCGACTAGCGGCCGATACGCAGTATTTT
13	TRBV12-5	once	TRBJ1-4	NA	CASGHRLNEKLFF	TGTGCTAGTGGACACAGGCTTAATGAAAAACTGTTTTTT
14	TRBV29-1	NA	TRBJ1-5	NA	CSVVVGSGNQPQHF	TGCAGCGTTGTGGTCGGGTCTGGCAATCAGCCCCAGCATTTT
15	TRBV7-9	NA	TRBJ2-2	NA	CASSLQTGNTGELFF	TGTGCCAGCAGCCTACAGACAGGGAACACCGGGGAGCTGTTTTTT
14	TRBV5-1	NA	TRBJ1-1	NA	CASSLARMNTEAFF	TGCGCCAGCAGCTTGGCCAGGATGAACACTGAAGCTTTCTTT
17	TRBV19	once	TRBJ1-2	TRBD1	CASSIRATGTGNYGYTF	TGTGCCAGTAGTATAAGGGCTACCGGGACAGGTAACTATGGCTACACCTTC
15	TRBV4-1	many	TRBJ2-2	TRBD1	CASSRGQGPTGELFF	TGCGCCAGCAGCCGGGGACAGGGGCCCACCGGGGAGCTGTTTTTT
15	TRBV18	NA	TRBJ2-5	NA	CASSPLGVREETQYF	TGTGCCAGCTCACCACTTGGCGTCCGGGAAGAGACCCAGTACTTC
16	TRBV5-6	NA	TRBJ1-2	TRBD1	CASSLYEDRAHYGYTF	TGTGCCAGCAGCTTGTACGAGGACAGGGCTCACTATGGCTACACCTTC
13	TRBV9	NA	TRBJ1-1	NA	CASSEGGHTEAFF	TGTGCCAGCAGCGAAGGGGGTCACACTGAAGCTTTCTTT
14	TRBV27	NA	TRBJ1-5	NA	CASSFEGVNQPQHF	TGTGCCAGCAGTTTCGAGGGAGTAAATCAGCCCCAGCATTTT
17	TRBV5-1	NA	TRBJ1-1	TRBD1	CASSLSGQVGVNTEAFF	TGCGCCAGCAGCTTGTCTGGACAGGTTGGAGTGAACACTGAAGCTTTCTTT
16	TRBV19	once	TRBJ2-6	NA	CASSIGGGTGANVLTF	TGTGCCAGTAGTATAGGTGGGGGCACTGGGGCCAACGTCCTGACTTTC
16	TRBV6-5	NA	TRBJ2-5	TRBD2	CASSYSLAGGQETQYF	TGTGCCAGCAGTTACTCGCTAGCGGGAGGGCAAGAGACCCAGTACTTC
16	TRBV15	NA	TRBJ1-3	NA	CATSRDKTASGNTIYF	TGTGCCACCAGCAGAGATAAGACAGCTTCTGGAAACACCATATATTTT
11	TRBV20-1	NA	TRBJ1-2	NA	CSATGVYGYTF	TGCAGTGCTACAGGGGTTTATGGCTACACCTTC
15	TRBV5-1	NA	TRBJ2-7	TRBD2	CASSLAAGVAYEQYF	TGCGCCAGCAGCCTAGCGGCAGGAGTCGCCTACGAGCAGTACTTC
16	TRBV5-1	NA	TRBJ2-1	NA	CASSSPGTTNVDEQFF	TGCGCCAGCAGCTCTCCCGGGACGACAAACGTAGATGAGCAGTTCTTC
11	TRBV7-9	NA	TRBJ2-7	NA	CASSLANEQYF	TGTGCCAGCAGCTTAGCTAACGAGCAGTACTTC
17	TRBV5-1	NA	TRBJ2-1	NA	CASRNILRAESYNEQFF	TGCGCCAGCAGAAATATCTTAAGGGCTGAATCCTACAATGAGCAGTTCTTC
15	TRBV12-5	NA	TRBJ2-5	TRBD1	CASGPGQGVSETQYF	TGTGCTAGTGGTCCCGGACAGGGGGTCTCCGAGACCCAGTACTTC